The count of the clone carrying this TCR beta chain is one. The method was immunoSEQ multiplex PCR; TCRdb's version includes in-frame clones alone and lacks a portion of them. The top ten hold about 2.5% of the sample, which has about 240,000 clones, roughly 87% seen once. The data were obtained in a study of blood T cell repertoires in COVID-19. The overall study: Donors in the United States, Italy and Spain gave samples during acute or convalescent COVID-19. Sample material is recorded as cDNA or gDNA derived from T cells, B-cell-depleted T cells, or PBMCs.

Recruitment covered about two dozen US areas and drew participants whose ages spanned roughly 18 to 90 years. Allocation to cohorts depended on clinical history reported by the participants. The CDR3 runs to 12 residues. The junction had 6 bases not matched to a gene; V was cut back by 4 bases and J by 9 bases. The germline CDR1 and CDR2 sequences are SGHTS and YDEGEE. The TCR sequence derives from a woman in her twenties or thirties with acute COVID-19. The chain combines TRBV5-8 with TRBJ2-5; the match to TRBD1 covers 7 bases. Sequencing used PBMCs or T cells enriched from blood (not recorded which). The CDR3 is CASSSRGWAQYF. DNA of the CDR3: TGTGCCAGCAGCAGCAGGGGGTGGGCCCAGTACTTC.